These 18 T cell receptor beta chains came from one sample sequenced in a study of OX40 agonist ivuxolimab in advanced cancers. The repertoire was sequenced with immunoSEQ multiplex PCR; TCRdb's copy has only in-frame clones and lacks some. The sample comprises roughly 80,000 clones, around 86% of which are singletons, and under 0.35% rests with the top ten. Specimen: CD4+ or CD8+ T cells sorted from blood, collected in a trial of the OX40 agonist ivuxolimab. These receptors were obtained from an adult with an advanced solid tumor such as melanoma, head and neck, liver or kidney cancer.

This chain joins TRBV6-1 and TRBJ1-6, with a weak D call TRBD1 (5 bases). The CDR3 is 13 amino acids. V was shortened by 7 bases and J by 10 bases, with 14 bases between the two germline ends. The germline V gene encodes CDR1 MNHNS and CDR2 SASEGT. CDR3 residues: CASTFGGGSPLHF. The CDR3 DNA reads TGTGCCAGCACTTTCGGGGGAGGATCACCCCTCCACTTT.

This chain joins TRBV5-4 and TRBJ2-1; 9 bases match TRBD1. CDR1 and CDR2 from the germline V gene are SGHNT and YYREEE (reference sequence). The CDR3 is 15 amino acids. After removal of 4 bases from V and 1 base from J, the junction contained 3 bases not matched to a gene. The CDR3 reads CASSVGQGSYNEQFF. CDR3 bases: TGTGCCAGCAGCGTGGGACAGGGATCCTACAATGAGCAGTTCTTC.

This clone came up once. The chain joins TRBV11-2 to TRBJ2-2; 7 nucleotides align to TRBD2. Germline CDR1 and CDR2: SGHAT and FQNNGV. V lost 3 bases, J lost 2 bases, and 9 bases stayed unmatched. This CDR3 has 17 amino acids. CDR3 region: CASSFGRGLVNTGELFF. CDR3 sequence (DNA): TGTGCCAGCAGCTTCGGGCGTGGACTAGTAAACACCGGGGAGCTGTTTTTT.

In the case of this clone: The same CDR3 also results from other DNA sequences found in this sample. The rearrangement links TRBV28 to TRBJ1-5; no reliable D call. With 6 bases removed from V and 1 base from J, the gap between germline ends came to 4 bases. The CDR3 runs to 12 residues. The V gene's germline CDR1 is MDHEN and CDR2 SYDVKM. CDR3 sequence reads: CASSRSNQPQHF. The CDR3 nucleotides read TGTGCCAGCAGCCGCAGCAATCAGCCCCAGCATTTT.

CDR3 nucleotide sequence: TGTGCCAGCAGCGTAGGGTTAGGGGGCACCGGGGAGCTGTTTTTT. Translated: CASSVGLGGTGELFF. The V gene is TRBV9, the J gene TRBJ2-2; maybe TRBD1 (6 bases). The CDR3 has 15 residues. CDR1 is SGDLS, CDR2 YYNGEE, per germline. Trimming removed 0 bases at V and 4 bases at J, with 10 bases between.

This sequence joins TRBV9 and TRBJ2-5; the D gene is possibly TRBD1 (5 bases). From germline, CDR1 is SGDLS and CDR2 YYNGEE. Trimming removed 4 bases at V and 4 bases at J, with 14 bases between. The CDR3 length is 14 residues. For the CDR3, the DNA is TGTGCCAGCAGCCCCGGCCTTCAGGGAGAGACCCAGTACTTC. It is translated as CASSPGLQGETQYF.

This clone has only one observation. V usage is TRBV5-1 and J usage is TRBJ2-5, with 7 bases matching TRBD1. V lost 0 bases, J lost 7 bases, and 9 bases stayed unmatched. CDR1 is SGHRS, CDR2 YFSETQ, per germline. This CDR3 has 15 amino acids. The CDR3 nucleotides read TGCGCCAGCAGCTTGGCCTCCGGGACAGAAGGGACCCAGTACTTC. Translating it yields CASSLASGTEGTQYF. The entire variable domain, with the rest obtained from reference TRBV5-1 and TRBJ2-5, is as follows: KAGVTQTPRYLIKTRGQQVTLSCSPISGHRSVSWYQQTPGQGLQFLFEYFSETQRNKGNFPGRFSGRQFSNSRSEMNVSTLELGDSALYLCASSLASGTEGTQYFGPGTRLLVL.

Only a few counts were recorded for this clone. The V call is TRBV5-4, the J call TRBJ1-1, with D uncertain. The CDR3 is 12 amino acids. Germline CDR1 and CDR2: SGHNT and YYREEE (reference sequence). V was clipped by 7 bases and J by 7 bases, with 14 bases between them. CDR3 protein: CASGGLGIEAFF. CDR3 in DNA: TGTGCCAGCGGCGGGTTGGGGATTGAAGCTTTCTTT.

The chain links TRBV30 to TRBJ1-2; D ambiguous. Germline values: CDR1 GTSNPN, CDR2 SVGIG (reference sequence). Trimming removed 2 bases at V and 5 bases at J, with 12 bases between. CDR3 length: 13 amino acids. The CDR3 nucleotides read TGTGCCTGGAGTATCGGGGTTGAATATGGCTACACCTTC. Translation: CAWSIGVEYGYTF.

The rearrangement uses TRBV10-1 and TRBJ2-3; tentatively, D is TRBD1 (5 bases). Trimming stripped 6 bases from V and 6 bases from J, with 16 bases between. The CDR3 has 14 amino acids. Germline values: CDR1 WNHNN, CDR2 SYGVQD (reference sequence). The chain's CDR3 is CASRPTQGRDTQYF. CDR3 coding DNA: TGCGCCAGCAGACCAACTCAGGGTCGGGATACGCAGTATTTT.

The chain uses TRBV10-1 and TRBJ1-1; TRBD1 agrees at 9 bases. The V and J ends lost 3 bases and 4 bases, in that order; junction bases with no gene match: 9. The CDR3 covers 16 residues. Looked up from germline, CDR1 is WNHNN and CDR2 is SYGVQD (reference sequence). The CDR3 loop is CASSDPGQGKGTEAFF. Here the CDR3 DNA reads TGCGCCAGCAGTGACCCGGGACAGGGAAAGGGCACTGAAGCTTTCTTT.

The genes are TRBV10-3 and TRBJ1-1, with D unresolved. Germline lookup yields CDR1 ENHRY and CDR2 SYGVKD. Trimming removed 4 bases at V and 2 bases at J, with 2 bases between. The CDR3 totals 11 residues. CDR3 sequence (DNA): TGTGCCATCAGTGTTAACACTGAAGCTTTCTTT. It translates to CAISVNTEAFF.

This chain connects TRBV30 to TRBJ2-3, with D unclear. From germline, CDR1 is GTSNPN and CDR2 SVGIG (reference sequence). V shed 0 bases and J shed 5 bases, with 12 bases lying between them. The CDR3 extends over 14 amino acids. Written as DNA, the CDR3 is TGTGCCTGGAGTGTACAATTGTTCTTAGATACGCAGTATTTT. Translating it yields CAWSVQLFLDTQYF.

V and J are TRBV19 and TRBJ2-5, with D hard to call. V lost 6 bases and J 8 bases, leaving 22 bases between the germline ends. Germline loops: CDR1 LNHDA, CDR2 SQIVND (reference sequence). The CDR3 totals 15 residues. The CDR3 bases are TGTGCCAGTAGCGGAACAAGACCCAAGAATGTCACCCAGTACTTC. Its protein is CASSGTRPKNVTQYF.

In this sample, this clone turned up a few times. The gene calls are TRBV2 and TRBJ1-1, with no clear D. Germline assignment: CDR1 SNHLY and CDR2 FYNNEI. The CDR3 covers 14 residues. V lost 6 bases and J 2 bases, leaving 13 bases between the germline ends. CDR3 sequence (DNA): TGTGCCAGCAGGTGGGAGAGGAGTAACACTGAAGCTTTCTTT. Protein: CASRWERSNTEAFF.

The chain is built from TRBV28 and TRBJ1-1, with D hard to call. Germline CDR1 and CDR2: MDHEN and SYDVKM. Trimming took off 6 bases at V and 6 bases at J, with 8 bases between the two ends. The CDR3 has 11 amino acids. The CDR3 loop reads CASSQVSEAFF. The DNA for the CDR3 is TGTGCCAGCAGCCAGGTTTCTGAAGCTTTCTTT.

A remark on this clone: Other DNA variants within this sample encode the same CDR3. V usage is TRBV9 and J usage is TRBJ2-3, with unresolved D. Trimming removed 0 bases at V and 0 bases at J, with 5 bases between. The CDR3 consists of 14 residues. Germline lookup yields CDR1 SGDLS and CDR2 YYNGEE. CDR3 protein: CASSVVGSTDTQYF. CDR3 DNA sequence: TGTGCCAGCAGCGTAGTCGGAAGCACAGATACGCAGTATTTT.

The chain links TRBV11-2 to TRBJ1-2; no clear D. Trimming removed 10 bases at V and 4 bases at J, with 10 bases between. The CDR3 totals 11 residues. Per germline, CDR1 SGHAT and CDR2 FQNNGV. CDR3 in DNA: TGTGCCACTCAGGAGTCCTATGGCTACACCTTC. Translated: CATQESYGYTF.